A single T cell receptor beta chain is shown here with its context. This record belongs to a study of cytotoxic CD8 clonotypes in ibrutinib-treated CLL. Sequencing was performed with immunoSEQ multiplex PCR; in TCRdb, only in-frame clones are kept and a portion is missing. The sample holds 50,000 to 65,000 clones, roughly 50% seen once. V was trimmed by 3 bases and J by 5 bases, leaving 11 bases between them. Germline V gives CDR1 SEHNR, CDR2 FQNEAQ (reference sequence). The CDR3 loop spans 13 amino acids. The sequence came from a human donor with chronic lymphocytic leukemia. Specimen: PBMCs, collected after 12 months of ibrutinib treatment. The chain is built from TRBV7-9 and TRBJ2-7; perhaps TRBD1 as D (6 bases). The CDR3 here is CASSFTGSHEQYF. The CDR3 region has the DNA TGTGCCAGCAGCTTTACAGGGTCGCACGAGCAGTACTTC.